This T cell receptor beta chain was found in a study of cytomegalovirus exposure and HLA in healthy donors. The PCR ran on 60 Vbeta and 13 Jbeta primers. Using immunoSEQ multiplex PCR, the repertoire was profiled, and TCRdb retains in-frame clones only, with some absent. The listing records under 45,000 clones. Points from the study as a whole: A link between a missense DCLRE1C variant and TCR beta V- and J-gene trimming emerged from a later analysis. Judged likely to be a sequencing artifact was a cluster of highly shared sequence variants. Analysis was performed later, and it showed HLA-associated TCR beta chains to be more clonally expanded than equally common others. Productive status was seen about 90% or about 30% of the time for most TCR beta V segments in an earlier analysis.

In regard to this clone: As yet, its antigen is unknown.

The material sequenced was PBMCs. The source of this sequence is a male donor in good health and CMV-seronegative.

The CDR3: CASSQEQGDSNQPQHF. CDR3 in DNA: TGTGCCAGCAGCCAAGAGCAGGGGGACAGCAATCAGCCCCAGCATTTT. The chain joins TRBV4-2 to TRBJ1-5, with 7 bases matching TRBD1. Germline CDR1 is LGHNA and CDR2 is YNFKEQ. CDR3 length: 16 amino acids. V shed 0 bases, J shed 1 base, and the junction held 3 bases outside the gene matches.